This TCR beta chain emerged from a study of T cells after yellow fever vaccination. Study background: With SMART-Seq v4 Ultra Low Input, the fractions containing low cell numbers were prepared.

This clonotype was detected only a few times. The antigen is not known. The germline CDR1 and CDR2 sequences are SEHNR and FQNEAQ (reference sequence). Trimming left V 4 bases short and J 4 bases short, with 13 bases between. CDR3 length: 14 amino acids. Findings and limits, study-wide: Bulk-population clonotypes that are abundant could appear as contaminants in FACS-sorted repertoires. The booster response re-showed most primary clones: around 97% CD4, approximately 86% CD8.

The 5'RACE template-switching step produced TCR cDNA and added a universal primer site and UMIs. Each CDR3 protein gets one entry after TCRdb re-called the 5' RACE reads with MiXCR. The data contain about 350,000 distinct CDR3 sequences, 4.1% of them singletons. The chain combines TRBV7-9 with TRBJ1-2; TRBD1 might be the D (6 bases). The TCR comes from a man aged 18-30 years who received the YFV17D yellow fever vaccine. The source material was PBMCs, sampled 5 days after the yellow fever booster vaccination. The CDR3 region is CASSWETGTYGYTF. CDR3 nucleotides: TGTGCCAGCAGCTGGGAAACAGGGACCTATGGCTACACCTTC.